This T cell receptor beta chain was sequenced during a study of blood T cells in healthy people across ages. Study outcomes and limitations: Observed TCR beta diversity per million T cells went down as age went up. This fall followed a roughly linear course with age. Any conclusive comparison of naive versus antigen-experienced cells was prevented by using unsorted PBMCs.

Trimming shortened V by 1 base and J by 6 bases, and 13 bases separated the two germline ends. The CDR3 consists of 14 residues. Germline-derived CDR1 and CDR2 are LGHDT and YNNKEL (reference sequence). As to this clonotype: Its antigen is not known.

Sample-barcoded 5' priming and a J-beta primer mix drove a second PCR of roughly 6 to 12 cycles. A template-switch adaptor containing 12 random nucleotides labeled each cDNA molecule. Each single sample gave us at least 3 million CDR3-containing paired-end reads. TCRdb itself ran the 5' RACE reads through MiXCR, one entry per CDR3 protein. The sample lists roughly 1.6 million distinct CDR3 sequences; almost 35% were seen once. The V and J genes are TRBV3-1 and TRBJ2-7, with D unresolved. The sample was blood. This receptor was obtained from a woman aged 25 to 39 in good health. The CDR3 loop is CASSQGPRGGEQYF. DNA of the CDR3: TGTGCCAGCAGCCAAGGGCCCCGTGGTGGCGAGCAGTACTTC.